This T cell receptor beta chain emerged from a study of beta chain features in type 1 diabetes. Of the isolated RNA, all was reverse transcribed, and so the sequenced material was expressed TCRB transcripts. The protocol was immunoSEQ multiplex PCR, while the TCRdb copy is restricted to in-frame clones and leaves out a portion. Of about 290,000 clones in the sample, under 8.5% are singletons; the top ten hold approximately 0.93%. This clone was picked up a small number of times. Germline loops: CDR1 GTSNPN, CDR2 SVGIG (reference sequence). The CDR3 runs to 14 residues. V lost 3 bases and J 7 bases, leaving 16 bases between the germline ends.

The rearrangement uses TRBV30 and TRBJ1-5; D is ambiguous. The sample taken for sequencing was central memory CD4+ T cells from blood. The clonotype originates from a woman under 30 in good health. The chain's CDR3 is CAWRKRGAGQPQHF. For the CDR3, the DNA is TGTGCCTGGAGAAAGCGGGGAGCCGGCCAGCCCCAGCATTTT.